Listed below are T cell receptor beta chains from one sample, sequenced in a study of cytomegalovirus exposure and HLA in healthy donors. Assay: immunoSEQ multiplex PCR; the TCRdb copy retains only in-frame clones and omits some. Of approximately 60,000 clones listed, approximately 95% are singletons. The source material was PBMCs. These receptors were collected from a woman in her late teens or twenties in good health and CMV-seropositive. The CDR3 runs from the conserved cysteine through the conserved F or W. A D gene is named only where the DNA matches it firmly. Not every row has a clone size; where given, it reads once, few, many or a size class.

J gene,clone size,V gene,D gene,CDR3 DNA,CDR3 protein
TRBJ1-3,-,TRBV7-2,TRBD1,TGTGCCAGCAGTTACGGGGGACAGGGGATACGAGGAAACACCATATATTTT,CASSYGGQGIRGNTIYF
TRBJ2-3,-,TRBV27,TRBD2,TGTGCCAGCAGACCGGGGGTAGCGGGGCTGGCAGATACGCAGTATTTT,CASRPGVAGLADTQYF
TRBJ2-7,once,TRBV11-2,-,TGTGCCAGCAGCTTAGAGAGGCTTCCCTCCTACGAGCAGTACTTC,CASSLERLPSYEQYF
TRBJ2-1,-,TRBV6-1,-,TGTGCCAGCAGTGACCAGGGAACCTACAATGAGCAGTTCTTC,CASSDQGTYNEQFF
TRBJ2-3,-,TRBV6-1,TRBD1,TGTGCCAGCACCGACAGGGCAATCACAGATACGCAGTATTTT,CASTDRAITDTQYF
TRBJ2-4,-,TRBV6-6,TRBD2,TGTGCCAGCAGCTGGACTAGCGGGACCAAAAACATTCAGTACTTC,CASSWTSGTKNIQYF
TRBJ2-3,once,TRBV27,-,TGTGCCAGCAGTTTAGGCCTCACAGATACGCAGTATTTT,CASSLGLTDTQYF
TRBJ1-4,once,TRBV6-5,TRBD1,TGTGCCAGCAGTTATCGGGACAGGCCTTTTGGTGGGAAACTGTTTTTT,CASSYRDRPFGGKLFF
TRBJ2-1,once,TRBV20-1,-,TGCAGTGATGTGGGGGGACGAGAGCAGTTCTTC,CSDVGGREQFF
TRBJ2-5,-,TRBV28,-,TGTGCCAGCAGTTTCCCCCGCCAAGAGACCCAGTACTTC,CASSFPRQETQYF
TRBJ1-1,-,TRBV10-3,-,TGTGCCATCAGTGAGTTTGAGGGTGTCACTGAAGCTTTCTTT,CAISEFEGVTEAFF
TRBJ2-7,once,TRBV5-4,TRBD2,TGTGCCAGCAGCCCTAGCGGGGGGACCTCCTACGAGCAGTACTTC,CASSPSGGTSYEQYF
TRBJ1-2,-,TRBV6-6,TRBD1,TGTGCCAGCAGTTACCCCGGGACAGGATATGGCTACACCTTC,CASSYPGTGYGYTF
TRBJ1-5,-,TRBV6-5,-,TGTGCCAGCAGTACGCTGCAGGGCCTCAATCAGCCCCAGCATTTT,CASSTLQGLNQPQHF
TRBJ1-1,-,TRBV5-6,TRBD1,TGTGCCAGCCGGGACAGGGGACTAGAAGGAACTGAAGCTTTCTTT,CASRDRGLEGTEAFF
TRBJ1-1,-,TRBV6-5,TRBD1,TGTGCCAGCAGAAAACCGGGACAGCTCGAATTTGAAGCTTTCTTT,CASRKPGQLEFEAFF
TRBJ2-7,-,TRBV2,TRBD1,TGTGCCAGCAGTGGGGGACAGACCTACAGTTACTACGAGCAGTACTTC,CASSGGQTYSYYEQYF
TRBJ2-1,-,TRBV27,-,TGTGCCAGCAGTTCTAAACCGCCCTACAATGAGCAGTTCTTC,CASSSKPPYNEQFF
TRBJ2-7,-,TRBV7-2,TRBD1,TGTGCCAGCAGCTCTCCGGGACAGGGATCAGCTGGCGAGCAGTACTTC,CASSSPGQGSAGEQYF
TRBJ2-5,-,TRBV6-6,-,TGTGCCAGCAGCGACCAGGACTTACCCCAAGGGACCCAGTACTTC,CASSDQDLPQGTQYF
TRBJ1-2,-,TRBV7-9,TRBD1,TGTGCCAGCAGCTCCGGACAGGGATTCGGCTACACCTTC,CASSSGQGFGYTF
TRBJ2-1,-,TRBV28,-,TGTGCCAGCAGTTTAGGACAAAACAATGAGCAGTTCTTC,CASSLGQNNEQFF
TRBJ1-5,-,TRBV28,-,TGTGCCACCACCGGGTGGCAGGGGCCCAATCAGCCCCAGCATTTT,CATTGWQGPNQPQHF
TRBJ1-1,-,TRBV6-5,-,TGTGCCAGCAGTTACAACGTGGCGGTGAACACTGAAGCTTTCTTT,CASSYNVAVNTEAFF
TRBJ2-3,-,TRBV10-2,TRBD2,TGCGCCAGCACAAAAGCGGGAGGCACAGATACGCAGTATTTT,CASTKAGGTDTQYF
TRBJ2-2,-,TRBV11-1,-,TGTGCCAGCAGACTCGTAACAGGGCTGGCCGGGGAGCTGTTTTTT,CASRLVTGLAGELFF
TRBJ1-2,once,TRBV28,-,TGTGCCAGCAGTAGGCAGGGAAATGGCTACACCTTC,CASSRQGNGYTF
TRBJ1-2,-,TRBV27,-,TGTGCCAGCAGTCCGGTGGGGGGCTATGGCTACACCTTC,CASSPVGGYGYTF
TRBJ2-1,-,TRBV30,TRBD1,TGTGCCTGGAGTTTCACAGGGGGCTATGAGCAGTTCTTC,CAWSFTGGYEQFF
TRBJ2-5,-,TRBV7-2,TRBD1,TGTGCCAGCAGCCCGGGGCCCCCAACAGGGGGACAAGAGACCCAGTACTTC,CASSPGPPTGGQETQYF
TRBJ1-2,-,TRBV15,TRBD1,TGTGCCACCAGCAGAGCCGGGACAGGGGAAGGCTACACCTTC,CATSRAGTGEGYTF
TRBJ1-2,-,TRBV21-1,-,TGTGCCAGCCGTCCCGGGACAGGGATATATTTGGACTATGGCTACACCTTC,CASRPGTGIYLDYGYTF
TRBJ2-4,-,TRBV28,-,TGTGCCAGCATGAAGACTAGTTCAACCAAAAACATTCAGTACTTC,CASMKTSSTKNIQYF
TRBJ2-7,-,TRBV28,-,TGTGCCAGCAGTCAGACCGGGACTGACTACGAGCAGTACTTC,CASSQTGTDYEQYF
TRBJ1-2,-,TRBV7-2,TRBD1,TGTGCCAGCAGCACAGGGGGCAGGGGCTATGGCTACACCTTC,CASSTGGRGYGYTF
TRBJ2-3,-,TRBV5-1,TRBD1,TGCGCCAGCAGTTTCCGGACAGGGAGCACAGATACGCAGTATTTT,CASSFRTGSTDTQYF
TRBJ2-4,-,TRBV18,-,TGTGCCAGCTCACCGGACAGATCCAAAAACATTCAGTACTTC,CASSPDRSKNIQYF
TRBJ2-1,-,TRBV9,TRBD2,TGTGCCAGCAGCCCCCGTGTTGGACTAGCGGGAGTAGGCGCCTACAATGAGCAGTTCTTC,CASSPRVGLAGVGAYNEQFF
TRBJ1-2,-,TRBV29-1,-,TGCAGCGTCACTGATGGTGGCTACACCTTC,CSVTDGGYTF
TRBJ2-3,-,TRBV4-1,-,TGCGCCAGCAGCCGGCTGGGGCCCACTAGCACAGATACGCAGTATTTT,CASSRLGPTSTDTQYF
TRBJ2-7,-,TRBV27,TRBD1,TGTGCCAGGACCTGGACAGGGTCTCGCGAGCAGTACTTC,CARTWTGSREQYF
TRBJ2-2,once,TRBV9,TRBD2,TGTGCCAGCAGCGTAGAACTGACTGCGTGGGGGGGAGAGGAGCTGTTTTTT,CASSVELTAWGGEELFF
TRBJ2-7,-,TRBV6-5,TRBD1,TGTGCCAGCAGTCCTGGGACAGCCTACGAGCAGTACTTC,CASSPGTAYEQYF
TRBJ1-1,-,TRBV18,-,TGTGCCAGCTCACCAAGTGGGCTGAATGAAGCTTTCTTT,CASSPSGLNEAFF
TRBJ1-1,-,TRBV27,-,TGTGCCAGCAGTTTAGCCAGGGGATTAAACACTGAAGCTTTCTTT,CASSLARGLNTEAFF
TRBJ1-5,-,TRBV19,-,TGTGCCAGTATGTGGAGGGGAAGCAATCAGCCCCAGCATTTT,CASMWRGSNQPQHF